The next 11 T cell receptor beta chains were all read from a single sample in a study of blood T cell repertoires in COVID-19. Using immunoSEQ multiplex PCR, the repertoire was profiled, and TCRdb retains in-frame clones only, with some absent. The sample lists over 450,000 clones, approximately 92% seen once, with around 0.95% in the top ten. Source material: peripheral blood. All receptors derive from a man aged 18-30 years with COVID-19, enrolled during active disease.

A remark on this clone: This sample includes further DNA sequences coding for the same CDR3. V is TRBV27 and J is TRBJ1-1; D possibly corresponds to TRBD1 (5 bases). Germline V gene sequence: CDR1 MNHEY, CDR2 SMNVEV (reference sequence). The CDR3 has 14 residues. V dropped 3 bases and J dropped 5 bases, with 13 bases sitting between them. The CDR3 DNA follows: TGTGCCAGCAGTTTCCGAGCGGGGGGAACTGAAGCTTTCTTT. This codes for CASSFRAGGTEAFF.

The chain employs TRBV5-6 and TRBJ2-5, with TRBD1 matching 9 bases. V lost 0 bases to trimming and J lost 5 bases; unmatched junction nucleotides: 11. The CDR3 consists of 17 residues. Germline V gene lookup returns CDR1 SGHDT and CDR2 YYEEEE. This chain's CDR3 is CASSLVLGQGKRETQYF. For the CDR3, the DNA is TGTGCCAGCAGCTTGGTTTTGGGACAGGGAAAACGGGAGACCCAGTACTTC.

The chain combines TRBV3-1 (or the pseudogene TRBV3-2) with TRBJ2-7; 9 bases align to TRBD1. The junction had 20 bases not matched to a gene; V was cut back by 5 bases and J by 0 bases. In germline, CDR1 is LGHDT, CDR2 YNNKEL (reference sequence). This CDR3 is built from 20 residues. The CDR3 nucleotides read TGTGCCAGCAGCTCACGTCCCGGGACAGGGTCCGAGAAGGGCTCCTACGAGCAGTACTTC. This codes for CASSSRPGTGSEKGSYEQYF.

The chain has TRBV27 and TRBJ1-1; a possible D gene is TRBD1 (5 bases). CDR1 is MNHEY and CDR2 is SMNVEV in the germline V gene (reference sequence). The V gene lost 5 bases and the J gene lost 1 base, with 17 bases spanning the gap. CDR3 length: 16 amino acids. The CDR3 nucleotides read TGTGCCAGCAGTGTCGACAGTCCGACCTCGAACACTGAAGCTTTCTTT. Translated, it gives CASSVDSPTSNTEAFF.

The CDR3: CASSQLGLVFEQYF. CDR3 coding DNA: TGTGCCAGCAGCCAGTTAGGACTAGTGTTCGAGCAGTACTTC. The chain joins TRBV3-1 (or the pseudogene TRBV3-2) to TRBJ2-7; 7 bases match TRBD2. The CDR3 spans 14 residues. Germline trimming cut 3 bases from V and 6 bases from J; bases unmatched to any gene: 8. Germline CDR1 is LGHDT and CDR2 is YNNKEL (reference sequence).

V usage is TRBV6-5 and J usage is TRBJ2-1; 7 nucleotides agree with TRBD1. The germline V gene has CDR1 MNHEY and CDR2 SVGAGI. Trimming took 2 bases from V and 4 from J; bases not matched to a gene: 2. There are 14 residues in the CDR3. The CDR3 region has the DNA TGTGCCAGCAGTTACGGGACAGATTACAATGAGCAGTTCTTC. Translating gives CASSYGTDYNEQFF.

Comments on this clone: Other DNA variants within this sample encode the same CDR3. V and J are TRBV7-9 and TRBJ2-7; D unclear. Germline CDR1 SEHNR, CDR2 FQNEAQ (reference sequence). The V gene lost 1 base and the J gene lost 3 bases, with 4 bases spanning the gap. This CDR3 has 12 amino acids. The CDR3: CASSLGSYEQYF. The CDR3 DNA reads TGTGCCAGCAGCTTAGGCAGCTACGAGCAGTACTTC.

The chain is built from TRBV5-1 and TRBJ2-3; 7 bases are a match to TRBD1. Germline V lookup: CDR1 SGHRS, CDR2 YFSETQ. V lost 3 bases and J lost 2; bases outside the gene matches: 9. The CDR3 totals 16 residues. The CDR3 DNA follows: TGCGCCAGCAGCTCTCTGACAGGGTATGTCACAGATACGCAGTATTTT. Protein product: CASSSLTGYVTDTQYF.

V gene TRBV30 combines with J gene TRBJ2-4; the match to TRBD2 covers 10 bases. Germline CDR1 reads GTSNPN; CDR2 reads SVGIG (reference sequence). Germline trimming cut 2 bases from V and 6 bases from J; bases unmatched to any gene: 13. The CDR3 is 17 residues long. CDR3 sequence: CAWSSDPLAGSRNIQYF. The CDR3 bases are TGTGCCTGGAGTTCCGACCCACTAGCGGGATCAAGAAACATTCAGTACTTC.

The chain uses TRBV6-5 and TRBJ1-1; D may be TRBD1 (6 bases). Trimming shortened V by 5 bases and J by 1 base, and 14 bases separated the two germline ends. This CDR3 spans 15 amino acids. Germline V gene data show CDR1 as MNHEY and CDR2 as SVGAGI. The CDR3: CASSTSMDRNTEAFF. The CDR3, as DNA: TGTGCCAGCAGTACCTCGATGGACAGGAACACTGAAGCTTTCTTT.

The gene calls are TRBV5-4 and TRBJ2-1; 14 nucleotides line up with TRBD2. V was clipped by 4 bases and J by 7 bases; unmatched bases: 10. In germline, CDR1 is SGHNT, CDR2 YYREEE (reference sequence). The CDR3 runs to 17 residues. Here the CDR3 DNA reads TGTGCCAGCAGCCCCGGGACTAGCGGGAGTTTTGTTAATGAGCAGTTCTTC. Translation: CASSPGTSGSFVNEQFF.